The T cell receptor beta chain under discussion was sequenced for a study of neoadjuvant anti-PD-1 for oral cavity cancer. Across the whole study: Nivolumab at 3 mg/kg was mostly given biweekly, three to four doses, pre-surgery. Patients without progression received a fourth nivolumab dose around day 43, then surgical resection on days 50-56.

Germline V gives CDR1 PRHDT, CDR2 FYEKMQ (reference sequence). The germline V and J ends were trimmed by 4 bases and 0 bases, with 7 bases remaining between them. The CDR3 is 14 amino acids. Most PBMC samples had 480 ng input DNA in six replicates. Only in-frame clones appear in the TCRdb table, and some are missing; sequencing was by immunoSEQ multiplex PCR. Here the sample spans tens of thousands of clones, 65% to 85% being singletons. Cohort: HPV-negative, locally advanced oral cavity squamous cell carcinoma patients. This chain connects TRBV13 to TRBJ1-3; the D is unclear. This receptor was taken from a person aged 40 to 85 with oral cavity squamous cell carcinoma. The sample here was PBMCs, taken before nivolumab (anti-PD-1) treatment. CDR3 coding DNA: TGTGCCAGCAGCTCCCGGAGCTCTGGAAACACCATATATTTT. As protein: CASSSRSSGNTIYF.